The TCR beta chain described here comes from a study of T cell repertoires in urothelial bladder cancer. Across the study: Of about a dozen resected lesions, three were cT2 or greater.

Study findings and constraints: In carcinoma specimens, a single clone made up to about 17% of infiltrating lymphocytes. Carcinoma specimens had fewer T cells than benign specimens. Infiltrating lymphocytes: median approximately 2% in carcinoma versus about 12% in benign specimens.

Assay: immunoSEQ multiplex PCR; the TCRdb copy retains only in-frame clones and omits some. The sample records about 2,300 clones, approximately 72% being singletons. This clone was counted once. Its antigen is not identified. The V end lost 5 bases, the J end lost 5 bases, and 24 bases lay between the germline ends. CDR3 size: 18 residues. Looked up from germline, CDR1 is SGHVS and CDR2 is FNYEAQ. Sequenced: tumor-infiltrating cells from bladder cancer. The receptor was isolated from a human donor with urothelial carcinoma. The chain uses TRBV7-6 and TRBJ2-2; D possibly corresponds to TRBD2 (5 bases). CDR3 DNA sequence: TGTGCCAGCAGCCTTTACAGCCGAGCCTCTCCGGGGACCGGGGAGCTGTTTTTT. Translated, it gives CASSLYSRASPGTGELFF.